This note documents a single T cell receptor beta chain sequence. Its antigen target is currently unknown. Per-nucleotide qualities are absent, and no much larger clonotype sits a single base away. This sample was taken from a study of OX40 agonist ivuxolimab in advanced cancers. Background for the entire study: Ivuxolimab was an agonistic, fully human IgG2 monoclonal antibody directed against OX40 (CD134), a costimulatory receptor. Prior anti-PD-1, anti-PD-L1 or anti-CTLA-4 therapy was permitted, and 30% to 50% of dose-escalation patients had received checkpoint inhibitors. The paper describes the monotherapy dose-escalation part (N of about 57 patients) of the phase I trial of ivuxolimab. The purpose of peripheral TCRbeta sequencing was to test whether ivuxolimab changed TCR sequence diversity and led to clonal T-cell expansion. Partial responses occurred in three dose-escalation patients, of whom one had hepatocellular carcinoma and two had cutaneous melanoma. Among the roughly 50 dose-escalation patients, about 19 had hepatocellular carcinoma, approximately 15 melanoma, 9 renal cell carcinoma and 9 head and neck cancer. In the dose-escalation cohort, roughly 80% of patients were male, and the mean age was about 55 years, with a range of roughly 23 to 85. Intravenous ivuxolimab was administered to patients every 2 weeks at six dose levels: 0.01, 0.1, 0.3, 1.5, 3 and 10 mg/kg.

Overall study outcomes, separate from this receptor: After ivuxolimab, more expanded clones were found on average in CD8+ T cells than in CD4+ T cells. The antigen specificity of the clonally expanded peripheral T cells was not determined. At doses from 0.1 to 3.0 mg/kg, clonal expansion was seen in both CD4+ and CD8+ blood T cells between baseline and week 6. Low levels of normalized T-cell clonal expansion were also seen in some nonresponding patients. In partial responders in the 0.1-3.0 mg/kg groups, normalized peripheral clonal expansion was found to be among the lowest, especially among CD8+ T cells.

Germline trimming: 2 bases from V, 4 bases from J; junction bases outside gene matches: 0. The CDR3 holds 14 amino acids from the cysteine to the phenylalanine. Of the read, only the CDR3 DNA is kept; its 42 bases are in frame from base 1. The germline V gene encodes CDR1 MRHNA and CDR2 SNTAGT. Genomic DNA was isolated from the sorted cells so that the TCRbeta CDR3 region could be sequenced. The immunoSEQ Assay was used to sequence the TCRbeta CDR3 regions. TCRdb mirrors the immuneACCESS table, restricted to in-frame sequences. Some clones are absent from its copies; in checked studies, under half trace to an unresolved V gene, and the reason for the others is unknown. Across this sample there are about 32,000 clones, with about 83% seen only once. Jointly, the top ten make up more than 15% of the sample. The trial excluded patients who had a history of autoimmune disease or who were on systemic immunosuppression. Peripheral blood for TCR sequencing was drawn from every dose cohort at baseline, at cycle 4 day 1 and at cycle 7 day 1. Samples came from an open-label, multicenter, first-in-human phase I dose-escalation trial of ivuxolimab. The trial enrolled adults with locally advanced or metastatic head and neck squamous cell, hepatocellular, melanoma or renal cell carcinoma. Before TCR sequencing, CD4+ T cells and CD8+ T cells from peripheral blood were sorted into separate populations.

The material was CD4+ or CD8+ T cells sorted from blood, obtained in a trial of the OX40 agonist ivuxolimab. This sequence originates from an adult with an advanced solid tumor such as melanoma, head and neck, liver or kidney cancer. The V and J segments used are TRBV6-4 and TRBJ2-3; 10 bases in the junction line up with TRBD2. The CDR3 has the sequence CASSDGLAADTQYF. The nucleotide sequence is TGTGCCAGCAGTGACGGACTAGCGGCAGATACGCAGTATTTT.